This TCR beta chain was observed in a study of shared clonotypes between healthy human individuals. Study-level points and caveats: Blood alone was sampled, and tissue repertoires likely differ.

Germline-derived CDR1 and CDR2 are SGHRS and YFSETQ. V was pared by 5 bases and J by 9 bases, with 6 bases between. The CDR3 loop spans 10 amino acids. The naive CD8 subset, CD45RO-negative cells positively selected for CCR7, excluded terminally differentiated effector memory CD45RA+ cells. Method: immunoSEQ multiplex PCR; TCRdb's copy keeps in-frame clones and lacks some. The profile shows some 2 million clones, about 95% of them singletons. As concerns this clone: Its target is unknown.

The chain couples TRBV5-1 to TRBJ2-1, with a weak D call TRBD1 (5 bases). The sequencing input was naive CD8+ T cells sorted from blood. This sequence originates from a man between 18 and 35 years old in good health. The CDR3 DNA reads as TGCGCCAGCAGAGGGGTTGAGCAGTTCTTC. Its translation is CASRGVEQFF.